The clone carrying this TCR beta chain was found many times. These data originate in a study of metastatic and nonmetastatic thyroid tumors. TCRdb called clones again from the PCR reads with MiXCR. The sample yields over 30,000 clones, approximately 19% seen once. There were no patients who had received any treatment before thyroid surgery. This CDR3 has 19 amino acids. V shed 6 bases and J shed 3 bases, with 29 bases lying between them. Sequences were obtained from tumor tissue. The V and J genes are TRBV12-3 or TRBV12-4 and TRBJ2-5; D is possibly TRBD2 (5 bases). This receptor was obtained from a female donor with papillary thyroid cancer or a benign thyroid nodule (not recorded which). Some clones in this sample may be carry-over from other donors' samples. Here the CDR3 reads CASSPRMPDFSGVKETQYF. In DNA form, the CDR3 reads TGTGCCAGCAGCCCCCGTATGCCTGACTTCTCCGGGGTCAAAGAGACCCAGTACTTC.